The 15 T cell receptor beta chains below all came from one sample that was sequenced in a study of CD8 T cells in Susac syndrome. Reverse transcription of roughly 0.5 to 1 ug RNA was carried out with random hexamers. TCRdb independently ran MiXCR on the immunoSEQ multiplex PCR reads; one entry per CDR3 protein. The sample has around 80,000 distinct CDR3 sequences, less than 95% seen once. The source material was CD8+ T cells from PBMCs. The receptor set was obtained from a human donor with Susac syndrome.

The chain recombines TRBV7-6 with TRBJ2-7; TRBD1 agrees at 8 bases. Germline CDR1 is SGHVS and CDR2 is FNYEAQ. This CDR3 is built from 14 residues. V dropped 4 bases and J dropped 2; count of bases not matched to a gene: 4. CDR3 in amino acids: CASSSGDRPYEQYF. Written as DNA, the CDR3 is TGTGCCAGCAGCTCAGGGGACAGGCCCTACGAGCAGTACTTC.

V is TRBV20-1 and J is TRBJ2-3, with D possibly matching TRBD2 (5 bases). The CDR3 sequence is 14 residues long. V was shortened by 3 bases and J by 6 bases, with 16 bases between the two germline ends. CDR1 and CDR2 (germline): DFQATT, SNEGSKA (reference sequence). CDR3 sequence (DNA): TGCAGTGCTAGGAATTCTGGCGGCGGGGATACGCAGTATTTT. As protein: CSARNSGGGDTQYF.

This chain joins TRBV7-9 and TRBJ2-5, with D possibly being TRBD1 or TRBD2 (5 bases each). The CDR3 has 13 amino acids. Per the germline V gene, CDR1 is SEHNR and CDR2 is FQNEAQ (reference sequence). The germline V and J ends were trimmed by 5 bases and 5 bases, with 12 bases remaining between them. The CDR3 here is CASSARGKETQYF. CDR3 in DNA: TGTGCCAGCAGCGCGAGGGGAAAGGAGACCCAGTACTTC.

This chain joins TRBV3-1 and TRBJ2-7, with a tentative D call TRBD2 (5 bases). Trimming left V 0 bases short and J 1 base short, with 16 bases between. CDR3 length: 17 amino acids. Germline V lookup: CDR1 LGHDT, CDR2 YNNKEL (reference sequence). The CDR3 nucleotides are TGTGCCAGCAGCCAAGATGCTTTGGACTCTCCATCCTACGAGCAGTACTTC. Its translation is CASSQDALDSPSYEQYF.

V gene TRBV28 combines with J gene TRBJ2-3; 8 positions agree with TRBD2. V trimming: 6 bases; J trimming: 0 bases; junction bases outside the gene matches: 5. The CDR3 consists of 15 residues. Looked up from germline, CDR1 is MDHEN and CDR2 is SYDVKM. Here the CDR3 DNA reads TGTGCCAGCAGCCTTATAGCGGGGAGCACAGATACGCAGTATTTT. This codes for CASSLIAGSTDTQYF.

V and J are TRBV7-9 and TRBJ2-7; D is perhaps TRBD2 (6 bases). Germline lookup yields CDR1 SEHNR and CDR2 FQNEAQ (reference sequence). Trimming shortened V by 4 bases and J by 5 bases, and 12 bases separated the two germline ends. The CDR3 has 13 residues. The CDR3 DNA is TGTGCCAGCAGCTCTGGGAGGAACCACGAGCAGTACTTC. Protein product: CASSSGRNHEQYF.

This CDR3 is CSHRAGVEQYF. CDR3 nucleotide sequence: TGCAGCCACCGAGCGGGGGTCGAGCAGTACTTC. The chain employs TRBV29-1 and TRBJ2-7; TRBD2 matches at 8 bases. Losses at the gene ends were 8 bases for V and 6 bases for J; bases not matched to a gene: 6. Germline values: CDR1 SQVTM, CDR2 ANQGSEA. This CDR3 has 11 residues.

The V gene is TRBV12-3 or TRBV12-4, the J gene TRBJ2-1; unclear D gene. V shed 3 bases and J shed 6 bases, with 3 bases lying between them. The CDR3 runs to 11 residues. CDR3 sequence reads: CASSFGNEQFF. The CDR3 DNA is TGTGCCAGCAGTTTCGGCAATGAGCAGTTCTTC.

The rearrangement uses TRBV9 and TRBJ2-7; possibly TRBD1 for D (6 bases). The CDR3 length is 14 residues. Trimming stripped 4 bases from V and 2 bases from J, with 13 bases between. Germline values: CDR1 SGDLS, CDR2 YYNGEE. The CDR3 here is CASSPYTGPYEQYF. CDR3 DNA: TGTGCCAGCAGCCCTTATACAGGGCCCTACGAGCAGTACTTC.

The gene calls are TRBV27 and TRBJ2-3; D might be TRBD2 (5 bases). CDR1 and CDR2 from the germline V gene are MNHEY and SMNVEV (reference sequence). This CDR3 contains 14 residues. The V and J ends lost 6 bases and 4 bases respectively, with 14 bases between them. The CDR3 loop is CASRPGLGADTQYF. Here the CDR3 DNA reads TGTGCCAGCAGACCGGGCCTGGGAGCAGATACGCAGTATTTT.

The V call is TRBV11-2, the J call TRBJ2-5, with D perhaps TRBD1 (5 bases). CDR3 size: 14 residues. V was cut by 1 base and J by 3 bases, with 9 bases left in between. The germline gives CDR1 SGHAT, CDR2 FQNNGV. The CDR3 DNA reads TGTGCCAGCAGCTTAGGAGCCAGGGAAGAGACCCAGTACTTC. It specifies CASSLGAREETQYF.

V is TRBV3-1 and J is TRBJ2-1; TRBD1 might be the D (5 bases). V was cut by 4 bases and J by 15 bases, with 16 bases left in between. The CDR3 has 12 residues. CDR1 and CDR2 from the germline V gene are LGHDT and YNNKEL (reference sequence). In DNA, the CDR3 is TGTGCCAGCAGCCCACCCCAGGGTACCAGGTTCTTC. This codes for CASSPPQGTRFF.

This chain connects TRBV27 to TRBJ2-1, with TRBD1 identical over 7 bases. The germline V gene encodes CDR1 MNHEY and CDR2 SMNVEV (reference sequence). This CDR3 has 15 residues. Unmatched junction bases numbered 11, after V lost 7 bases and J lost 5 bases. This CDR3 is CASKGRQGYDNEQFF. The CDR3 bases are TGTGCCAGCAAGGGAAGACAGGGCTATGACAATGAGCAGTTCTTC.

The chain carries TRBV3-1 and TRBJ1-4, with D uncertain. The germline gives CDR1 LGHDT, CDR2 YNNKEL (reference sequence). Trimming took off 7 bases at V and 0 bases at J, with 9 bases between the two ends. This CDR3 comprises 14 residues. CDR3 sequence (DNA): TGTGCCAGCACTCTCAGAGCAACTAATGAAAAACTGTTTTTT. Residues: CASTLRATNEKLFF.

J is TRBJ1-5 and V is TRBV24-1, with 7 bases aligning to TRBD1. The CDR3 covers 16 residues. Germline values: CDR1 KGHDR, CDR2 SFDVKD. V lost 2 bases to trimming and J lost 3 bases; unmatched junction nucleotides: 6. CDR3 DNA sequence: TGTGCCACCAGTGATTGGACGACAGGGAACAATCAGCCCCAGCATTTT. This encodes CATSDWTTGNNQPQHF.